This entry lists 22 T cell receptor beta chains sequenced from one sample in a study of CD8 T cells in Susac syndrome. A quantity of about 0.5 to 1 ug RNA underwent reverse transcription using random hexamers. TCRdb re-called the immunoSEQ multiplex PCR reads through MiXCR, storing one row per CDR3 protein. The table has some 150,000 distinct CDR3 sequences, roughly 95% seen once. The sample was CD4+ T cells from PBMCs. Receptors were obtained from a human donor in good health.

The chain carries TRBV20-1 and TRBJ1-5; TRBD1 matches at 7 bases. The trim removed 5 bases at V and 6 bases at J, leaving 7 bases unmatched. The CDR3 has 13 residues. The germline gives CDR1 DFQATT, CDR2 SNEGSKA (reference sequence). The CDR3: CSAVTGDGQPQHF. CDR3 coding DNA: TGCAGTGCTGTAACAGGGGATGGTCAGCCCCAGCATTTT.

The V gene is TRBV20-1, the J gene TRBJ1-1; 8 nucleotides align to TRBD1. Germline V gene lookup returns CDR1 DFQATT and CDR2 SNEGSKA (reference sequence). V dropped 6 bases and J dropped 3; count of bases not matched to a gene: 6. There are 13 residues in the CDR3. The CDR3 sequence is CSAETGDDTEAFF. CDR3 coding DNA: TGCAGTGCCGAGACAGGGGATGACACTGAAGCTTTCTTT.

The gene calls are TRBV5-1 and TRBJ2-3; D perhaps matches TRBD2 (6 bases). V gave up 0 bases and J gave up 6 bases, with 17 bases separating them. In germline, CDR1 is SGHRS, CDR2 YFSETQ. The CDR3 has 16 amino acids. This CDR3 is CASSLAVAAEGDTQYF. The CDR3 region has the DNA TGCGCCAGCAGCTTGGCCGTAGCGGCCGAGGGGGATACGCAGTATTTT.

The CDR3 DNA reads as TGTGCCAGTAGTGACTCTAGGCGAAGGGAGACCCAGTACTTC. It translates to CASSDSRRRETQYF. J is TRBJ2-5 and V is TRBV19; unclear D gene. CDR3 length: 14 residues. V was shortened by 5 bases and J by 5 bases, with 15 bases between the two germline ends. Germline CDR1 LNHDA, CDR2 SQIVND (reference sequence).

This rearrangement joins TRBV18 to TRBJ2-7; a possible D gene is TRBD1 (6 bases). The ends were cut back, 3 bases at V and 3 bases at J, with 12 bases in the middle. This CDR3 has 14 residues. Germline V gene sequence: CDR1 KGHSH, CDR2 LQKENI. CDR3 protein: CASSPGRTDYEQYF. CDR3 in DNA: TGTGCCAGCTCACCCGGCCGGACAGACTACGAGCAGTACTTC.

The J gene is TRBJ2-2, the V gene TRBV20-1; unclear D gene. Trimming left V 3 bases short and J 1 base short, with 6 bases between. This CDR3 comprises 13 residues. Germline CDR1 DFQATT, CDR2 SNEGSKA (reference sequence). CDR3 sequence (DNA): TGCAGTGCTAGGGTAGGGAACACCGGGGAGCTGTTTTTT. Residues: CSARVGNTGELFF.

This chain joins TRBV29-1 and TRBJ1-6, with TRBD1 identical over 9 bases. The CDR3 covers 12 residues. J was trimmed by 9 bases and V by 6 bases; bases with no gene match: 3. Looked up from germline, CDR1 is SQVTM and CDR2 is ANQGSEA. The CDR3 loop is CSVGTGSSPLHF. The CDR3 nucleotides are TGCAGCGTCGGGACAGGGAGTTCACCCCTCCACTTT.

This clonotype was observed a single time. V gene TRBV29-1 combines with J gene TRBJ2-4; no reliable D call. The CDR3 runs 13 residues. Germline V gives CDR1 SQVTM, CDR2 ANQGSEA. V was cut by 6 bases and J by 0 bases, with 9 bases left in between. The CDR3 DNA reads TGCAGCGTCGCTCTCGCAGCCAAAAACATTCAGTACTTC. This codes for CSVALAAKNIQYF.

The chain recombines TRBV28 with TRBJ2-2; D not resolved. CDR3 size: 13 residues. The ends were cut back, 6 bases at V and 0 bases at J, with 5 bases in the middle. Germline V gene sequence: CDR1 MDHEN, CDR2 SYDVKM. CDR3 DNA sequence: TGTGCCAGCAGATCAGCGAACACCGGGGAGCTGTTTTTT. It is translated as CASRSANTGELFF.

This rearrangement joins TRBV9 to TRBJ2-3; perhaps TRBD2 as D (5 bases). V lost 0 bases and J lost 8, with 19 bases in between. The CDR3 has 16 residues. Germline V gene lookup returns CDR1 SGDLS and CDR2 YYNGEE. The CDR3 is CASSVEGRVRGGTQYF. In DNA form, the CDR3 reads TGTGCCAGCAGCGTAGAGGGCAGAGTGCGTGGAGGTACGCAGTATTTT.

The chain has TRBV20-1 and TRBJ2-3; D may correspond to TRBD1 or TRBD2 (5 bases each). The CDR3 consists of 16 residues. Germline V gene lookup returns CDR1 DFQATT and CDR2 SNEGSKA (reference sequence). The CDR3 is CSMGNIGAGASDTQYF. In DNA form, the CDR3 reads TGCAGCATGGGAAATATTGGGGCCGGGGCATCAGATACGCAGTATTTT.

The gene calls are TRBV9 and TRBJ2-5; 15 bases are a match to TRBD2. After removal of 4 bases from V and 5 bases from J, the junction contained 3 bases not matched to a gene. The V gene's germline CDR1 is SGDLS and CDR2 YYNGEE. The CDR3 consists of 15 residues. Written as DNA, the CDR3 is TGTGCCAGCAGCCCCGGACTAGCGGGAGGGGAGACCCAGTACTTC. Amino acid sequence: CASSPGLAGGETQYF.

This rearrangement joins TRBV6-6 to TRBJ1-5; 9 bases line up with TRBD1. CDR3 length: 12 amino acids. V gave up 4 bases and J gave up 14 bases; unmatched junction bases: 6. From germline, CDR1 is MNHNY and CDR2 SVGAGI (reference sequence). The DNA for the CDR3 is TGTGCCAGCAGTTTAGGGACAGGGAGTGAGCATTTT. Translated, it gives CASSLGTGSEHF.

The V call is TRBV2, the J call TRBJ2-1, with TRBD1 matching over 8 bases. Trimming removed 6 bases from V and 6 bases from J; junction bases left unmatched: 7. There are 14 residues in the CDR3. Germline CDR1 SNHLY, CDR2 FYNNEI. This chain's CDR3 is CASRAVRGRNEQFF. The CDR3 region has the DNA TGTGCCAGCAGGGCGGTCAGGGGGCGCAATGAGCAGTTCTTC.

The V and J genes are TRBV27 and TRBJ2-3; D unclear. Germline-derived CDR1 and CDR2 are MNHEY and SMNVEV (reference sequence). This CDR3 contains 13 residues. V lost 2 bases and J lost 5, with 8 bases in between. The CDR3 bases are TGTGCCAGCAGTTTAAGAAGTAGAGATACGCAGTATTTT. Protein sequence: CASSLRSRDTQYF.

The chain uses TRBV13 and TRBJ1-1; D remains unclear. V was pared by 5 bases and J by 1 base, with 20 bases between. Germline V gene lookup returns CDR1 PRHDT and CDR2 FYEKMQ (reference sequence). The CDR3 length is 17 residues. The CDR3 DNA sequence: TGTGCCAGCAGCCCACCCGGACGGCGAACGGAGAACACTGAAGCTTTCTTT. Translation gives CASSPPGRRTENTEAFF.

The chain is built from TRBV5-1 and TRBJ2-7; D possibly corresponds to TRBD1 (6 bases). The V gene lost 4 bases and the J gene lost 3 bases, with 11 bases spanning the gap. Germline V gives CDR1 SGHRS, CDR2 YFSETQ. The CDR3 is made up of 13 amino acids. The CDR3 is CASSAQGVYEQYF. The DNA for the CDR3 is TGCGCCAGCAGCGCACAGGGAGTCTACGAGCAGTACTTC.

This chain joins TRBV18 and TRBJ2-3; D possibly corresponds to TRBD2 (6 bases). The CDR3 covers 17 residues. Germline V lookup: CDR1 KGHSH, CDR2 LQKENI. V shed 1 base and J shed 5 bases, with 19 bases lying between them. CDR3 protein: CASSPRYGSEEEDTQYF. The CDR3 DNA sequence: TGTGCCAGCTCACCACGGTACGGGAGCGAAGAGGAAGATACGCAGTATTTT.

The CDR3 spells CASSPSPRKQNIQYF. CDR3 DNA sequence: TGTGCCAGCAGCCCCTCCCCAAGGAAGCAAAACATTCAGTACTTC. The rearrangement links TRBV5-6 to TRBJ2-4; no clear D gene. The CDR3 runs 15 residues. The V gene lost 4 bases and the J gene lost 5 bases, with 16 bases spanning the gap. The germline V gene has CDR1 SGHDT and CDR2 YYEEEE.

This chain links TRBV29-1 with TRBJ2-7; maybe TRBD2 (6 bases). Trimming left V 8 bases short and J 2 bases short, with 16 bases between. Germline CDR1 SQVTM, CDR2 ANQGSEA. CDR3 length: 13 residues. The CDR3 nucleotides are TGCAGCTCCACCGGGACTCTCACCTACGAGCAGTACTTC. Its translation is CSSTGTLTYEQYF.

The sample holds one count of this clonotype. Without the conserved terminal phenylalanine or tryptophan, this CDR3 likely stems from a read error. The genes are TRBV18 and TRBJ2-5; either TRBD1 or TRBD2 may fit D (5 bases each). Germline lookup yields CDR1 KGHSH and CDR2 LQKENI. V lost 0 bases and J lost 0, with 8 bases in between. The CDR3 length is 15 residues. CDR3 nucleotide sequence: TGTGCCAGCTCACCACCGGGACGGGACCAAGAGACCCAGTACTCC. As protein: CASSPPGRDQETQYS.

The chain has TRBV20-1 and TRBJ2-7; 7 bases match TRBD2. Germline CDR1 is DFQATT and CDR2 is SNEGSKA (reference sequence). V shed 3 bases and J 3 bases; nucleotides not matched to a gene: 11. The CDR3 is 15 residues long. The CDR3 DNA sequence: TGCAGTGCTAGTGCGGGAGCGCTTAGAGGCTACGAGCAGTACTTC. Its protein product is CSASAGALRGYEQYF.